This record looks at one TCR beta chain sequence and its context. Antigen: not known. PCR employed 60 Vbeta and 13 Jbeta primers. Measured with immunoSEQ multiplex PCR; TCRdb has only the in-frame clones, and not every one. In the table there are around 94,000 clones, 78% of which are singletons. The CDR3 has 15 amino acids. Trimming removed 6 bases from V and 3 bases from J; junction bases left unmatched: 7. Germline V gene lookup returns CDR1 LNHDA and CDR2 SQIVND (reference sequence). The sample originates from a study of cytomegalovirus exposure and HLA in healthy donors. Study background: From HLA-typed donors, an early data release held 70 million to 95 million unique TCRs. General study findings and limits: A later analysis reported that several of the most significant clusters appeared to be linked to common viral pathogens, among them Epstein-Barr virus.

Source material: PBMCs. The TCR was taken from a male donor in good health and CMV-seropositive. The V call is TRBV19, the J call TRBJ2-2; TRBD2 agrees at 7 bases. CDR3 nucleotide sequence: TGTGCCAGTAGGTTTAGCGGGTTGTACACCGGGGAGCTGTTTTTT. It is translated as CASRFSGLYTGELFF. Drawing the rest from reference TRBV19 and TRBJ2-2, the complete variable domain is DGGITQSPKYLFRKEGQNVTLSCEQNLNHDAMYWYRQDPGQGLRLIYYSQIVNDFQKGDIAEGYSVSREKKESFPLTVTSAQKNPTAFYLCASRFSGLYTGELFFGEGSRLTVL.